What follows are 26 T cell receptor beta chains derived from one specimen sequenced in a study of blood T cell repertoires in COVID-19. Clones were read by immunoSEQ multiplex PCR, and TCRdb kept only the in-frame ones, dropping some. The sample consists of 250,000 or so clones, around nine tenths of them appearing once. The sequenced sample was peripheral blood. The receptor set was obtained from a woman aged 55-69 years with acute or convalescent COVID-19.

The chain combines TRBV27 with TRBJ2-1; a weak D match, TRBD1 (6 bases). Germline V lookup: CDR1 MNHEY, CDR2 SMNVEV (reference sequence). V was trimmed by 8 bases and J by 0 bases, leaving 20 bases between them. The CDR3 runs to 17 residues. The CDR3 DNA sequence: TGTGCCAGCGGGATTAAGACAGGTGGGGGCTCCTACAATGAGCAGTTCTTC. This codes for CASGIKTGGGSYNEQFF.

The chain links TRBV19 to TRBJ2-1, with 9 bases identical to TRBD1. Germline V lookup: CDR1 LNHDA, CDR2 SQIVND (reference sequence). The CDR3 spans 16 residues. V trimming: 8 bases; J trimming: 1 base; junction bases outside the gene matches: 9. The CDR3 sequence: CASYPGQGFSYNEQFF. In DNA form, the CDR3 reads TGTGCCAGTTATCCGGGACAGGGATTTTCCTACAATGAGCAGTTCTTC.

The CDR3 DNA sequence: TGCGCCAGCAGCCAGGGTTATTCGGGTAGTTCTCAGCCCCAGCATTTT. Translating gives CASSQGYSGSSQPQHF. V usage is TRBV4-1 and J usage is TRBJ1-5, with D unresolved. The CDR3 has 16 residues. V gave up 3 bases and J gave up 6 bases, with 18 bases separating them. Germline CDR1 is MGHRA and CDR2 is YSYEKL.

This chain uses TRBV28 with TRBJ1-4; 8 positions agree with TRBD1. With V trimmed by 3 bases and J by 8 bases, 8 bases remained unmatched. Germline V gene data show CDR1 as MDHEN and CDR2 as SYDVKM. This CDR3 contains 15 residues. The CDR3 loop is CASSLSLQGGEKLFF. The CDR3 nucleotides are TGTGCCAGCAGTTTGAGCCTACAGGGGGGGGAAAAACTGTTTTTT.

The genes are TRBV6-5 and TRBJ1-6, with TRBD1 as a possible D gene (5 bases). CDR3 length equals 15 residues. Germline V gene sequence: CDR1 MNHEY, CDR2 SVGAGI. Trimming took off 6 bases at V and 8 bases at J, with 17 bases between the two ends. CDR3: CASSYLRGVDSPLHF. The CDR3 DNA is TGTGCCAGCAGCTATCTTAGGGGTGTTGATTCACCCCTCCACTTT.

The chain joins TRBV29-1 to TRBJ2-3; 7 bases fit TRBD2. Per germline, CDR1 SQVTM and CDR2 ANQGSEA. The CDR3 consists of 13 residues. The V and J ends lost 3 bases and 3 bases, in that order; junction bases with no gene match: 3. The CDR3: CSVDGGRTDTQYF. In DNA form, the CDR3 reads TGCAGCGTTGACGGGGGGAGGACAGATACGCAGTATTTT.

This chain links TRBV24-1 with TRBJ2-7, with no clear D. The germline V gene encodes CDR1 KGHDR and CDR2 SFDVKD. With 4 bases removed from V and 0 bases from J, the gap between germline ends came to 6 bases. The CDR3 has 13 amino acids. This CDR3 is CATSDLASYEQYF. The CDR3 DNA reads TGTGCCACCAGTGACCTGGCCTCCTACGAGCAGTACTTC.

This rearrangement joins TRBV14 to TRBJ1-2; TRBD1 might be the D (5 bases). V was pared by 3 bases and J by 3 bases, with 11 bases between. This CDR3 has 14 amino acids. Germline CDR1 and CDR2: SGHDN and FVKESK. CDR3 in amino acids: CASSHYRLHYGYTF. The CDR3 DNA reads TGTGCCAGCAGCCACTACAGGCTCCACTATGGCTACACCTTC.

The CDR3 reads CASSPKEVVYEQYF. The DNA of the CDR3 is TGTGCCAGCAGCCCAAAAGAGGTGGTCTACGAGCAGTACTTC. The chain links TRBV7-9 to TRBJ2-7; D is undetermined. V dropped 5 bases and J dropped 3 bases, with 14 bases sitting between them. This CDR3 spans 14 amino acids. CDR1 is SEHNR, CDR2 FQNEAQ, per germline (reference sequence).

This sequence joins TRBV7-8 and TRBJ1-6; 9 positions agree with TRBD1. The CDR3 is made up of 17 amino acids. The germline CDR1 and CDR2 sequences are SGHVS and FQNEAQ. The V segment lost 4 bases and the J segment 10 bases; nucleotides outside the gene matches: 14. CDR3 coding DNA: TGTGCCAGCAGCTCGAATTATATACAGGGGGCACGGTCACCCCTCCACTTT. This encodes CASSSNYIQGARSPLHF.

The chain joins TRBV23-1 to TRBJ1-2; perhaps TRBD1 as D (6 bases). TRBV23-1 falls under the ORF class, with uncertain function. CDR3 length: 16 residues. Between the trimmed V and J ends, which lost 2 bases and 2 bases, there was a span of 15 bases. CDR3 sequence reads: CASSQHQGQQNYGYTF. For the CDR3, the DNA is TGCGCCAGCAGTCAACACCAAGGACAGCAAAACTATGGCTACACCTTC.

The chain joins TRBV6-5 to TRBJ1-3; D may be TRBD1 (5 bases). V lost 8 bases and J 2 bases, leaving 16 bases between the germline ends. The germline gives CDR1 MNHEY, CDR2 SVGAGI. The CDR3 loop spans 15 amino acids. The CDR3 DNA sequence: TGTGCCAGCCAATTGGGGTCAGGGCCTGGAAACACCATATATTTT. Amino acids: CASQLGSGPGNTIYF.

The count of this clone is one. V and J are TRBV7-4 and TRBJ1-1; 7 nucleotides match TRBD1. Germline V gives CDR1 SGHVT, CDR2 SQSDAQ. Germline trimming cut 7 bases from V and 6 bases from J; bases unmatched to any gene: 8. The CDR3 totals 13 residues. The CDR3 DNA sequence: TGTGCCAGCAACGACAGGGAGCTGGCTGAAGCTTTCTTT. This encodes CASNDRELAEAFF.

The DNA for the CDR3 is TGTGCCAGCAGTTACGGACTAGCGGGAGATGAAAATACGCAGTATTTT. It translates to CASSYGLAGDENTQYF. The J gene is TRBJ2-3, the V gene TRBV6-6, with TRBD2 matching 13 bases. The germline V gene encodes CDR1 MNHNY and CDR2 SVGAGI (reference sequence). Trimming at V came to 2 bases and at J to 7 bases, leaving 6 bases not matched to a gene. CDR3 length: 16 residues.

The V and J genes are TRBV12-3 or TRBV12-4 and TRBJ1-6; 10 bases fit TRBD1. This CDR3 has 13 amino acids. V trimming: 8 bases; J trimming: 10 bases; junction bases outside the gene matches: 5. As DNA, the CDR3 is TGTGCCAGCCGACAGGGGGCACGGTCACCCCTCCACTTT. It translates to CASRQGARSPLHF.

This sequence joins TRBV18 and TRBJ1-1, with D possibly matching TRBD1 (6 bases). The V end was cut by 4 bases, the J end by 0 bases, with 12 bases between. The CDR3 contains 15 residues. Germline lookup yields CDR1 KGHSH and CDR2 LQKENI. The chain's CDR3 is CASSRGQIMNTEAFF. The CDR3 DNA is TGTGCCAGCTCACGCGGACAGATCATGAACACTGAAGCTTTCTTT.

The CDR3 is CASSQFPTGPGNSPLHF. The CDR3 nucleotides are TGCGCCAGCAGCCAATTCCCGACAGGGCCCGGTAATTCACCCCTCCACTTT. This chain uses TRBV4-1 with TRBJ1-6, with 7 positions matching TRBD1. The CDR3 consists of 17 residues. Trimming cost V 2 bases and J 6 bases; bases outside gene matches: 10. Germline V gene sequence: CDR1 MGHRA, CDR2 YSYEKL.

The V call is TRBV9, the J call TRBJ1-5, with 9 bases fitting TRBD1. Germline V gives CDR1 SGDLS, CDR2 YYNGEE. The CDR3 has 14 amino acids. The trim removed 4 bases at V and 6 bases at J, leaving 5 bases unmatched. The CDR3, as DNA: TGTGCCAGCAGCCCCACAGGGGGCGGTCAGCCCCAGCATTTT. Amino acids: CASSPTGGGQPQHF.

This clone was counted once. This rearrangement joins TRBV6-1 to TRBJ2-1, with 7 bases fitting TRBD2. V lost 2 bases and J lost 9; bases outside the gene matches: 7. This CDR3 has 14 residues. In germline, CDR1 is MNHNS, CDR2 SASEGT. CDR3 region: CASSELAGRAEQFF. CDR3 in DNA: TGTGCCAGCAGTGAACTGGCAGGGAGGGCTGAGCAGTTCTTC.

This chain connects TRBV3-1 (or the pseudogene TRBV3-2) to TRBJ1-4; 7 bases fit TRBD1. The CDR3 has 13 residues. CDR1 is LGHDT and CDR2 is YNNKEL in the germline V gene (reference sequence). With V trimmed by 0 bases and J by 8 bases, 0 bases remained unmatched. The CDR3 region has the DNA TGTGCCAGCAGCCAAGACAGGGGGGAAAAACTGTTTTTT. Translation: CASSQDRGEKLFF.

This sequence joins TRBV6-5 and TRBJ2-1, with D tentatively TRBD2 (6 bases). Germline CDR1 MNHEY, CDR2 SVGAGI. The CDR3 extends over 12 amino acids. V shed 6 bases and J shed 16 bases, with 19 bases lying between them. The CDR3 loop reads CASSPLGGKLFF. In nucleotides, the CDR3 is TGTGCCAGCAGCCCCCTCGGAGGGAAATTATTCTTC.

The chain joins TRBV28 to TRBJ1-3, with a possible D match to TRBD1 (5 bases). Deletions cut 5 bases from V and 3 bases from J, with 14 bases between. The CDR3 contains 15 residues. Germline V gene sequence: CDR1 MDHEN, CDR2 SYDVKM. The CDR3: CASSVTGTNGNTIYF. CDR3 DNA sequence: TGTGCCAGCAGTGTAACAGGAACCAATGGAAACACCATATATTTT.

V gene TRBV15 combines with J gene TRBJ2-3; 13 positions agree with TRBD2. Germline CDR1 and CDR2: LNHNV and YYDKDF (reference sequence). The V segment lost 1 base and the J segment 2 bases; nucleotides outside the gene matches: 3. The CDR3 is made up of 17 amino acids. CDR3 sequence reads: CATSRVTSGGYTDTQYF. The CDR3 DNA sequence: TGTGCCACCAGCAGAGTGACTAGCGGGGGGTACACAGATACGCAGTATTTT. The full variable domain, completed using reference TRBV15 and TRBJ2-3, is DAMVIQNPRYQVTQFGKPVTLSCSQTLNHNVMYWYQQKSSQAPKLLFHYYDKDFNNEADTPDNFQSRRPNTSFCFLDIRSPGLGDTAMYLCATSRVTSGGYTDTQYFGPGTRLTVL.

This chain joins TRBV6-5 and TRBJ2-2, with 8 bases aligning to TRBD1. CDR3 length: 14 residues. Germline V gene data show CDR1 as MNHEY and CDR2 as SVGAGI. The CDR3 DNA is TGTGCAGGGGCGACAGGGGATGTAACCGGGGAGCTGTTTTTT. Translated: CAGATGDVTGELFF.

This rearrangement joins TRBV19 to TRBJ2-7; 8 nucleotides align to TRBD1. The CDR3 has 14 residues. J was trimmed by 1 base and V by 5 bases; bases with no gene match: 4. Per the germline V gene, CDR1 is LNHDA and CDR2 is SQIVND (reference sequence). The CDR3 reads CASSGQGHSYEQYF. Written as DNA, the CDR3 is TGTGCCAGTAGTGGACAGGGTCATTCCTACGAGCAGTACTTC.

The chain is built from TRBV10-3 and TRBJ2-7, with 9 bases that match TRBD1. The V segment lost 4 bases and the J segment 7 bases; nucleotides outside the gene matches: 5. This CDR3 region has 13 residues. Germline assignment: CDR1 ENHRY and CDR2 SYGVKD. The CDR3 sequence is CAISAGQGREQYF. The CDR3 DNA reads as TGTGCCATCAGTGCGGGACAGGGTCGGGAGCAGTACTTC.